A selection of T cell receptor beta chains follows, all from one sample in a study of blood T cells in healthy people across ages. One entry per CDR3 protein, called by TCRdb with MiXCR from the 5' RACE reads. The table includes about 1,500,000 distinct CDR3 sequences, approximately 40% detected once. What was sequenced was blood. The receptors here all came from a young woman in good health. Both conserved end residues are part of each CDR3. The D gene is left open where the match is weak. The size of a clone is reported for some rows only, either as once, few or many, or as a class for expanded clones.

j_call,d_call,clone_size,v_call,cdr3_aa,cdr3_nt
TRBJ1-2,NA,NA,TRBV7-9,CASSFSESNYGYTF,TGTGCCAGCAGCTTCAGCGAATCTAACTATGGCTACACCTTC
TRBJ1-6,NA,NA,TRBV4-1,CASSPESYSPLHF,TGCGCCAGCAGCCCAGAGTCCTATTCACCCCTCCACTTT
TRBJ2-7,NA,many,TRBV6-5,CASSLKGPYEQYF,TGTGCCAGCAGTTTAAAGGGCCCCTACGAGCAGTACTTC
TRBJ1-2,NA,NA,TRBV6-1,CASSPLVGAVSNYGYTF,TGTGCCAGCAGCCCCCTCGTAGGGGCCGTATCTAACTATGGCTACACCTTC
TRBJ2-5,TRBD2,NA,TRBV25-1,CASSEGSEVEKAGLVMETQYF,TGTGCCAGCAGTGAGGGCAGTGAGGTAGAAAAGGCGGGACTAGTAATGGAGACCCAGTACTTC
TRBJ1-5,NA,NA,TRBV12-3/TRBV12-4,CASSLGGPPYSNQPQHF,TGTGCCAGCAGTTTGGGGGGGCCACCCTATAGCAATCAGCCCCAGCATTTT
TRBJ1-2,NA,NA,TRBV3-1,CASSKSDRNYGYTF,TGTGCCAGCAGCAAATCGGACAGAAACTATGGCTACACCTTC
TRBJ1-4,NA,many,TRBV2,CASRTTVINEKLFF,TGTGCCAGCAGGACGACAGTGATTAATGAAAAACTGTTTTTT
TRBJ1-2,NA,NA,TRBV29-1,CSVPAHGRVANYGYTF,TGCAGCGTTCCCGCACATGGGAGGGTGGCTAACTATGGCTACACCTTC
TRBJ2-7,TRBD1,NA,TRBV5-1,CASSPDRTSYNEQYF,TGCGCCAGCAGCCCGGACAGGACCTCCTACAATGAGCAGTACTTC
TRBJ1-5,NA,NA,TRBV11-2,CASSKTVGGEPQHF,TGTGCCAGCAGCAAAACCGTCGGTGGGGAACCCCAGCATTTT
TRBJ2-7,TRBD1,few,TRBV12-3/TRBV12-4,CASSNRGHEQYF,TGTGCCAGCAGTAACAGGGGGCACGAGCAGTACTTC
TRBJ1-5,TRBD1,NA,TRBV4-1,CASSGFTGDNQPQHF,TGCGCCAGCAGCGGGTTCACAGGGGACAATCAGCCCCAGCATTTT
TRBJ2-1,NA,NA,TRBV4-1,CASSSGPDVEQFF,TGCGCCAGCAGCTCGGGACCAGACGTTGAGCAGTTCTTC
TRBJ2-3,TRBD1,few,TRBV24-1,CATSVLGQGVEDTQYF,TGTGCCACCAGTGTCCTCGGGCAGGGGGTGGAAGATACGCAGTATTTT
TRBJ2-1,TRBD2,few,TRBV4-1,CASSLTSGQVSYNEQFF,TGCGCCAGCAGCCTAACTAGCGGTCAAGTCTCCTACAATGAGCAGTTCTTC
TRBJ2-3,TRBD1,once,TRBV6-5,CASSRQGVYGDTQYF,TGTGCCAGCAGCAGACAGGGGGTCTACGGAGATACGCAGTATTTT
TRBJ2-3,NA,few,TRBV12-3/TRBV12-4,CASSLSLGTQYF,TGTGCCAGCAGTTTATCGCTGGGTACGCAGTATTTT
TRBJ1-5,TRBD1,NA,TRBV20-1,CSAMGQEGLPQHF,TGCAGTGCTATGGGACAGGAAGGCCTGCCCCAGCATTTT
TRBJ2-7,TRBD2,few,TRBV20-1,CSARGEGWVHEQYF,TGCAGTGCTAGAGGGGAGGGTTGGGTCCACGAGCAGTACTTC
TRBJ1-2,TRBD1,many,TRBV10-3,CAISESDRAAGYTF,TGTGCCATCAGTGAGTCCGACAGGGCGGCTGGCTACACCTTC
TRBJ2-1,TRBD2,NA,TRBV12-3/TRBV12-4,CASRPGTSGLNEQFF,TGTGCCAGCAGACCCGGGACTAGCGGCCTCAATGAGCAGTTCTTC
TRBJ2-7,NA,NA,TRBV20-1,CSASPDTGRWDEQYF,TGCAGTGCTTCACCCGACACAGGGAGGTGGGACGAGCAGTACTTC
TRBJ1-1,NA,NA,TRBV5-1,CASSVGADTEAFF,TGCGCCAGCAGCGTGGGGGCTGACACTGAAGCTTTCTTT
TRBJ1-4,TRBD1,NA,TRBV6-5,CASRRTGTNEKLFF,TGTGCCAGCAGACGGACAGGCACTAATGAAAAACTGTTTTTT
TRBJ2-1,NA,few,TRBV12-3/TRBV12-4,CASSRGILGNNEQFF,TGTGCCAGCAGTCGCGGGATCCTCGGCAACAATGAGCAGTTCTTC
TRBJ1-6,TRBD1,NA,TRBV6-1,CASSEETGWSPLHF,TGTGCCAGCAGTGAAGAGACAGGGTGGTCACCCCTCCACTTT
TRBJ1-5,TRBD1,NA,TRBV7-2,CASSREGGFEQPQHF,TGTGCCAGCAGCCGCGAAGGGGGCTTCGAGCAGCCCCAGCATTTT
TRBJ1-1,NA,NA,TRBV9,CASTTLLGEAFF,TGTGCCAGCACCACCCTTCTGGGCGAAGCTTTCTTT
TRBJ1-4,NA,few,TRBV29-1,CSGRDGTNEKLFF,TGCAGCGGTAGGGACGGAACTAATGAAAAACTGTTTTTT
TRBJ1-1,NA,NA,TRBV4-1,CASSHRGFFGGTEAFF,TGCGCCAGCAGCCACCGGGGGTTCTTTGGGGGCACTGAAGCTTTCTTT
TRBJ2-5,NA,NA,TRBV12-3/TRBV12-4,CASSEQVGVQTKYF,TGTGCCAGCAGCGAACAGGTCGGGGTACAGACCAAGTACTTC
TRBJ1-2,NA,once,TRBV5-1,CASSLSRGDAYGYTF,TGCGCCAGCAGCTTGTCCCGGGGTGACGCCTATGGCTACACCTTC
TRBJ2-1,NA,few,TRBV4-2,CASSPPVGSGEQFF,TGTGCCAGCAGCCCTCCCGTCGGGTCCGGCGAGCAGTTCTTC
TRBJ2-5,NA,NA,TRBV3-1,CASSQDPGREQYF,TGTGCCAGCAGCCAAGATCCGGGACGGGAGCAGTACTTC
TRBJ2-3,TRBD1,few,TRBV29-1,CSVELGDRVFSDTQYF,TGCAGCGTTGAATTGGGGGACAGGGTGTTTTCAGATACGCAGTATTTT
TRBJ2-5,TRBD2,NA,TRBV7-9,CASSRPGLVPYF,TGTGCCAGCAGCCGTCCGGGACTAGTTCCGTACTTC
TRBJ2-3,TRBD2,few,TRBV20-1,CSAVSSGTSFSDTQYF,TGCAGTGCTGTGTCCTCCGGGACTAGCTTCTCAGATACGCAGTATTTT
TRBJ2-7,TRBD2,few,TRBV10-3,CAIKKTSGVTSNEQYF,TGTGCCATCAAGAAGACTAGCGGGGTGACGTCCAACGAGCAGTACTTC
TRBJ2-1,NA,few,TRBV6-2/TRBV6-3,CASSQGARRQAWFHNEQFF,TGTGCCAGCAGCCAAGGGGCTCGCCGACAGGCTTGGTTCCACAATGAGCAGTTCTTC
TRBJ2-3,TRBD2,NA,TRBV2,CASSEYPASGTTDTQYF,TGTGCCAGCAGTGAGTATCCGGCTAGCGGGACCACAGATACGCAGTATTTT
TRBJ1-2,NA,many,TRBV6-5,CASSPDSHGYTF,TGTGCCAGCAGTCCCGACAGTCATGGCTACACCTTC